Listed below are T cell receptor beta chains from one sample, sequenced in a study of siplizumab effects on memory and regulatory T cells. The protocol was immunoSEQ multiplex PCR, while the TCRdb copy is restricted to in-frame clones and leaves out a portion. Of approximately 100,000 clones listed, 80% to 95% are singletons. The material sequenced was non-Treg CD4+ T cells sorted from blood. The source is a human donor in good health. Both conserved end residues are part of each CDR3. Clone size appears in some rows only: once, few, many, or a class for an expanded clone.

V: TRBV7-6
size: NA
CDR3: CASSLELAGVHNEQFF

V: TRBV7-3
size: NA
CDR3: CASSEGDNEQFF

V: TRBV7-2
size: NA
CDR3: CASSLSGNNQPQHF

V: TRBV12-5
size: NA
CDR3: CASGLVLGGGETQYF

V: TRBV2
size: once
CDR3: CASSGLTGLPGNTIYF

V: TRBV28
size: NA
CDR3: CASSFNGIYGYTF

V: TRBV23-1
size: NA
CDR3: CARLSGFNPGNTIYF

V: TRBV11-3
size: NA
CDR3: CASSLAYNEQFF

V: TRBV5-1
size: NA
CDR3: CASREQGNTEAFF

V: TRBV6-5
size: NA
CDR3: CASSFLPGQGSTEAFF

V: TRBV6-1
size: NA
CDR3: CASSSGTGEGQPQHF

V: TRBV7-2
size: NA
CDR3: CASSFQTTGGHNANYGYTF

V: TRBV7-2
size: once
CDR3: CAGSLRGALEQYF

V: TRBV5-4
size: NA
CDR3: CAVRTGGWGGELFF

V: TRBV6-5
size: once
CDR3: CASSSGTANSPLHF

V: TRBV28
size: NA
CDR3: CASSPLLMVGQGKSGEQYF

V: TRBV7-9
size: NA
CDR3: CASSFGTINSPLHF

V: TRBV7-2
size: NA
CDR3: CASSFNEQFF

V: TRBV19
size: NA
CDR3: CASAALQGAQSPLHF

V: TRBV5-6
size: NA
CDR3: CASLGQSTNEKLFF

V: TRBV5-6
size: NA
CDR3: CASSLGPPGQGSEKLFF

V: TRBV2
size: NA
CDR3: CASGDRGTQYF

V: TRBV6-5
size: NA
CDR3: CASSYSDRVGYTF

V: TRBV7-9
size: NA
CDR3: CASRLSVVNEQFF

V: TRBV30
size: NA
CDR3: CAWSVRGQMVYTQYF

V: TRBV27
size: NA
CDR3: CASRWGSLTGELFF

V: TRBV27
size: NA
CDR3: CATRPGAGGVETQYF

V: TRBV18
size: few
CDR3: CASSPEKTQYF

V: TRBV6-9
size: NA
CDR3: CASSYHYEQYF

V: TRBV29-1
size: NA
CDR3: CSVVENSAEAFF

V: TRBV11-3
size: NA
CDR3: CASSLEAGGEAFF

V: TRBV9
size: NA
CDR3: CATTGSRATGEQFF

V: TRBV12-5
size: NA
CDR3: CASGPGTWTDTQYF

V: TRBV7-9
size: NA
CDR3: CASSWAEGVDTQYF

V: TRBV2
size: NA
CDR3: CASSQYNEQFF

V: TRBV7-7
size: NA
CDR3: CASSPGLAGPGETQYF

V: TRBV29-1
size: NA
CDR3: CSARGSNTGELFF

V: TRBV6-4
size: NA
CDR3: CASSDWGDMKRGSTGYTF

V: TRBV10-3
size: NA
CDR3: CAISESQGRTEAFF

V: TRBV19
size: NA
CDR3: CAGSSTGDKNSPLHF

V: TRBV6-1
size: NA
CDR3: CASKPQGTLHQPQHF

V: TRBV15
size: few
CDR3: CATSREGFFSSPLHF

V: TRBV18
size: NA
CDR3: CASSPWSNRGRGAFF

V: TRBV25-1
size: few
CDR3: CASQTGENQPQHF

V: TRBV15
size: NA
CDR3: CATSKVGESTDTQYF